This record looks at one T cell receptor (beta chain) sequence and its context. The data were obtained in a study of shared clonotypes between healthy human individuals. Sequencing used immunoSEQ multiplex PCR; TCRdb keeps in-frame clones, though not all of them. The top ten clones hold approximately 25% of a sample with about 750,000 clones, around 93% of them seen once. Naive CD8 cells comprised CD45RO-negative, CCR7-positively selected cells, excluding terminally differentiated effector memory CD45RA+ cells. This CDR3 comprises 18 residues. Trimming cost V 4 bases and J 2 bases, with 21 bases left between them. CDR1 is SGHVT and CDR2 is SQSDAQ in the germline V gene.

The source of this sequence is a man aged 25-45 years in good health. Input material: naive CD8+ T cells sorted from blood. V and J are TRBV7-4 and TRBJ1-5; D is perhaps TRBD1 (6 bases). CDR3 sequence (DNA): TGTGCCAGCAGCTCTTCAGGGGCTTCGAGGGGCCGCAATCAGCCCCAGCATTTT. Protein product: CASSSSGASRGRNQPQHF.